This T cell receptor beta chain derives from a study of T cells expressing NK-cell markers. Study summary: The eight sequenced donors comprised seven who were HCMV-seropositive and one who was seronegative.

The CDR3 has 14 amino acids. The germline V gene has CDR1 MNHEY and CDR2 SVGEGT. TCRdb reanalyzed the 5' RACE reads and collapses them to one entry per CDR3 protein, without DNA. Here the sample table reports approximately 550,000 distinct CDR3 sequences. Sample: blood T cells: a sorted CD56 or NKG2C T cell subset, CD4+ or CD8+ T cells, or bulk PBMC T cells (not recorded which). The sequence was collected from a man younger than 35 in good health. The chain recombines TRBV6-2 or TRBV6-3 with TRBJ1-1. The CDR3 sequence is CASSYKRYNTEAFF.